This T cell receptor beta chain derives from a study of T cells in tuberculosis. Study background: T cells were selected with CD1B tetramers loaded with glucose monomycolate. In South Africa, adults with active tuberculosis were compared with IGRA-negative and latently infected IGRA-positive adolescents. Study-level points and caveats: Smaller distances to GMM-specific TCRs suggested their expansion in active tuberculosis. Smaller alpha distances in active tuberculosis partly reflected shorter CDR3-alpha lengths.

From germline, CDR1 is MDHEN and CDR2 SYDVKM. CDR3 length: 15 residues. V gave up 2 bases and J gave up 5 bases, with 14 bases separating them. Profiled with immunoSEQ multiplex PCR; TCRdb holds only in-frame clones, not every one. This sample has tens of thousands of clones; around 93% occur once, and the top ten carry 7.7%. Note on this clone: Its antigen is currently unknown.

Sequenced material: PBMCs. This clonotype originated in a donor aged 10-35 years with latent tuberculosis or without tuberculosis infection. Some clones in this sample may be carry-over from other donors' samples. The chain employs TRBV28 and TRBJ2-3; a possible D gene is TRBD2 (6 bases). CDR3 sequence: CASSLGRSVGDTQYF. The CDR3 DNA reads TGTGCCAGCAGTTTAGGGAGGAGCGTTGGAGATACGCAGTATTTT.